The 26 T cell receptor beta chains reported below all come from one sample, sequenced in a study of CD8 T cells in Susac syndrome. Reverse transcription of about 0.45 to 1 ug RNA was carried out with random hexamers. MiXCR, applied by TCRdb to the immunoSEQ multiplex PCR reads, yields one record per CDR3 protein. The sample lists some 130,000 distinct CDR3 sequences, around 94% occurring once. Sequencing was carried out using CD4+ T cells from PBMCs. The receptors here all came from a human donor with multiple sclerosis.

J is TRBJ1-2 and V is TRBV7-2; possible D gene TRBD1, 6 bases. Germline CDR1 and CDR2: SGHTA and FQGNSA. This CDR3 has 13 residues. V was clipped by 8 bases and J by 8 bases, with 18 bases between them. CDR3 loop: CASQNPGAGGYTF. In nucleotides, the CDR3 is TGTGCCAGCCAAAACCCGGGGGCAGGGGGCTACACCTTC.

This sequence joins TRBV29-1 and TRBJ2-5, with 11 bases matching TRBD1. The CDR3 has 13 amino acids. J gave up 3 bases and V 6 bases, and 3 bases lay outside the gene matches. Germline V gene data show CDR1 as SQVTM and CDR2 as ANQGSEA. The DNA for the CDR3 is TGCAGCGTCGGGACAGGGGGAGAAGAGACCCAGTACTTC. Translation: CSVGTGGEETQYF.

The genes are TRBV2 and TRBJ2-2; D gene uncertain. The CDR3 length is 14 residues. Trimming took off 7 bases at V and 0 bases at J, with 9 bases between the two ends. Germline V CDR1 and CDR2: SNHLY, FYNNEI. The CDR3 here is CASTVRSNTGELFF. The CDR3 region has the DNA TGTGCCAGCACTGTCCGGTCGAACACCGGGGAGCTGTTTTTT.

The chain joins TRBV5-1 to TRBJ2-7; 8 bases align to TRBD2. Losses at the gene ends were 0 bases for V and 0 bases for J; bases not matched to a gene: 8. The CDR3 sequence is 17 residues long. Germline CDR1 SGHRS, CDR2 YFSETQ. CDR3 loop: CASSLEAGAASSYEQYF. The CDR3 DNA reads as TGCGCCAGCAGCTTGGAAGCGGGGGCCGCTAGCTCCTACGAGCAGTACTTC. Filled out from reference TRBV5-1 and TRBJ2-7, the complete variable domain reads KAGVTQTPRYLIKTRGQQVTLSCSPISGHRSVSWYQQTPGQGLQFLFEYFSETQRNKGNFPGRFSGRQFSNSRSEMNVSTLELGDSALYLCASSLEAGAASSYEQYFGPGTRLTVT.

This chain joins TRBV7-8 and TRBJ1-6, with a weak D call TRBD1 (5 bases). V lost 2 bases and J 10 bases, leaving 21 bases between the germline ends. Germline V gene data show CDR1 as SGHVS and CDR2 as FQNEAQ. This CDR3 comprises 17 residues. The CDR3 DNA reads as TGTGCCAGCAGCTTAAGGGGTCAGGGAGAAAGTCAGTCACCCCTCCACTTT. Amino acids: CASSLRGQGESQSPLHF.

V usage is TRBV19 and J usage is TRBJ2-1; 9 nucleotides match TRBD2. The CDR3 loop spans 19 amino acids. V lost 3 bases and J lost 1; bases outside the gene matches: 13. Germline CDR1 and CDR2: LNHDA and SQIVND (reference sequence). CDR3 DNA: TGTGCCAGTAGTATCAGCATGGCGGGGGGGATCGATTCCTACAATGAGCAGTTCTTC. Encoded protein: CASSISMAGGIDSYNEQFF.

This clonotype was picked up a small number of times. The chain links TRBV5-6 to TRBJ1-2, with TRBD1 identical over 8 bases. Germline CDR1 is SGHDT and CDR2 is YYEEEE. Trimming took 2 bases from V and 6 from J; bases not matched to a gene: 3. The CDR3 spans 13 residues. The CDR3 coding sequence is TGTGCCAGCAGCTTAGGACAGGGTGATGGCTACACCTTC. It translates to CASSLGQGDGYTF.

The V and J genes are TRBV12-3 or TRBV12-4 and TRBJ1-5, with 10 bases aligning to TRBD1. This CDR3 is built from 14 residues. With V trimmed by 7 bases and J by 5 bases, 5 bases remained unmatched. CDR3: CASTSDRGHQPQHF. For the CDR3, the DNA is TGTGCCAGCACCTCAGACAGGGGGCATCAGCCCCAGCATTTT.

V is TRBV19 and J is TRBJ1-6; D gene uncertain. Looked up from germline, CDR1 is LNHDA and CDR2 is SQIVND (reference sequence). This CDR3 spans 13 amino acids. V lost 5 bases, J lost 5 bases, and 7 bases lay in between. The chain's CDR3 is CASSWRDNSPLHF. Here the CDR3 DNA reads TGTGCCAGTAGTTGGAGAGATAATTCACCCCTCCACTTT.

This clonotype is a singleton in its sample. The V call is TRBV10-3, the J call TRBJ2-7; D is unresolved. Trimming cost V 8 bases and J 0 bases, with 5 bases left between them. Germline values: CDR1 ENHRY, CDR2 SYGVKD. The CDR3 covers 11 residues. Here the CDR3 reads CAIGFSYEQYF. The CDR3 DNA reads as TGTGCCATCGGGTTCTCCTACGAGCAGTACTTC.

This clonotype has just one count. V usage is TRBV6-6 and J usage is TRBJ1-5; 10 positions match TRBD1. CDR3 length: 16 amino acids. Germline assignment: CDR1 MNHNY and CDR2 SVGAGI (reference sequence). After removal of 4 bases from V and 3 bases from J, the junction contained 6 bases not matched to a gene. CDR3 DNA sequence: TGTGCCAGCAGTTCGGGACAGGGGTTGAACAATCAGCCCCAGCATTTT. Protein product: CASSSGQGLNNQPQHF.

The chain couples TRBV19 to TRBJ2-1; 7 bases agree with TRBD1. The CDR3 loop spans 16 amino acids. V was pared by 6 bases and J by 6 bases, with 14 bases of the junction left unmatched. Germline CDR1 reads LNHDA; CDR2 reads SQIVND (reference sequence). The CDR3 spells CASSRNRGTAGNEQFF. Here the CDR3 DNA reads TGTGCCAGTAGCCGAAACAGGGGTACGGCTGGCAATGAGCAGTTCTTC.

The V gene is TRBV7-9, the J gene TRBJ2-7, with unresolved D. The CDR3 consists of 15 residues. Germline V CDR1 and CDR2: SEHNR, FQNEAQ (reference sequence). Trimming shortened V by 1 base and J by 3 bases, and 13 bases separated the two germline ends. The CDR3: CASSLGRQAGYEQYF. CDR3 bases: TGTGCCAGCAGCTTAGGCCGACAAGCTGGCTACGAGCAGTACTTC.

The J gene is TRBJ1-6, the V gene TRBV3-1; no clear D gene. The CDR3 runs to 12 residues. The germline CDR1 and CDR2 sequences are LGHDT and YNNKEL (reference sequence). Trimming pared 5 bases from V and 9 bases from J, leaving 8 bases between. CDR3 nucleotide sequence: TGTGCCAGCAGCACGTGGGGTTCACCCCTCCACTTT. Its translation is CASSTWGSPLHF.

The chain uses TRBV7-9 and TRBJ2-1; no clear D. This CDR3 spans 16 amino acids. The germline CDR1 and CDR2 sequences are SEHNR and FQNEAQ (reference sequence). Trimming removed 5 bases at V and 10 bases at J, with 24 bases between. The CDR3 DNA sequence: TGTGCCAGCAGCCCTCTGGCGGATCCTTTTACCGGGGAGCAGTTCTTC. Translated: CASSPLADPFTGEQFF.

The table lists this clonotype with a count of one. The rearrangement joins TRBV19 to TRBJ1-1; no clear D. This CDR3 is 14 amino acids long. Germline CDR1 LNHDA, CDR2 SQIVND (reference sequence). Deletions cut 7 bases from V and 4 bases from J, with 16 bases between. The CDR3: CASIARTSGTEAFF. CDR3 nucleotides: TGTGCCAGTATTGCTCGGACGAGTGGCACTGAAGCTTTCTTT.

A word on this clonotype: At one boundary the junction diverges from the germline segment, which might be a read error. The chain has TRBV7-2 and TRBJ2-7, with no clear D. The CDR3 extends over 11 amino acids. Germline lookup yields CDR1 SGHTA and CDR2 FQGNSA. The CDR3 bases are TGTGCCAGCAGCTTAGCGGCGCGCCGACTCTTC. Amino acids: CASSLAARRLF.

The gene calls are TRBV6-1 and TRBJ2-2, with D unresolved. V was cut by 2 bases and J by 2 bases, with 6 bases left in between. CDR1 and CDR2 (germline): MNHNS, SASEGT. This CDR3 spans 14 amino acids. The CDR3 DNA is TGTGCCAGCAGTGAACTAAGCAACACCGGGGAGCTGTTTTTT. It is translated as CASSELSNTGELFF.

The chain combines TRBV7-9 with TRBJ2-7; 7 nucleotides align to TRBD1. The CDR3 is 10 residues long. Germline lookup yields CDR1 SEHNR and CDR2 FQNEAQ (reference sequence). Trimming removed 11 bases from V and 5 bases from J; junction bases left unmatched: 3. In DNA, the CDR3 is TGTGCCCAGGGGGTCCACGAGCAGTACTTC. It is translated as CAQGVHEQYF.

Turning to this clonotype: One junction end disagrees with the germline gene, perhaps due to a read error. This chain uses TRBV12-3 or TRBV12-4 with TRBJ1-2, with a weak D call TRBD1 (5 bases). CDR3 size: 11 residues. In DNA form, the CDR3 reads TGTGCCAGCAGTTCAGCCGGGGCCTTCAGCTTC. This encodes CASSSAGAFSF.

This clonotype appeared a single time. The chain carries TRBV9 and TRBJ1-2; 9 bases are a match to TRBD1. Losses at the gene ends were 4 bases for V and 8 bases for J; bases not matched to a gene: 12. The CDR3 totals 15 residues. The germline V gene has CDR1 SGDLS and CDR2 YYNGEE. The CDR3 region has the DNA TGTGCCAGCAGCATCCGGGACAGGGAGGCTGAAGGCTACACCTTC. Translation: CASSIRDREAEGYTF. Looking up the rest from reference TRBV9 and TRBJ1-2 gives the full variable domain: DSGVTQTPKHLITATGQRVTLRCSPRSGDLSVYWYQQSLDQGLQFLIQYYNGEERAKGNILERFSAQQFPDLHSELNLSSLELGDSALYFCASSIRDREAEGYTFGSGTRLTVV.

The rearrangement uses TRBV5-4 and TRBJ2-2; D could derive from TRBD1 or TRBD2 (5 bases each). This CDR3 is 16 amino acids long. Looked up from germline, CDR1 is SGHNT and CDR2 is YYREEE (reference sequence). V was trimmed by 4 bases and J by 2 bases, leaving 15 bases between them. CDR3 loop: CASSQGLTGNTGELFF. The CDR3 DNA sequence: TGTGCCAGCAGCCAGGGTTTGACGGGAAACACCGGGGAGCTGTTTTTT.

The chain couples TRBV7-3 to TRBJ1-3, with D unclear. CDR1 is SGHTA, CDR2 FQGTGA, per germline. This CDR3 spans 15 amino acids. Trimming took 2 bases from V and 0 from J, leaving 8 bases between them. As DNA, the CDR3 is TGTGCCAGCAGCTTATCCAGCGACTCTGGAAACACCATATATTTT. Translated: CASSLSSDSGNTIYF. Supplemented by reference TRBV7-3 and TRBJ1-3, the full variable domain reads GAGVSQTPSNKVTEKGKYVELRCDPISGHTALYWYRQSLGQGPEFLIYFQGTGAADDSGLPNDRFFAVRPEGSVSTLKIQRTERGDSAVYLCASSLSSDSGNTIYFGEGSWLTVV.

This chain connects TRBV14 to TRBJ1-2; unclear D gene. CDR1 is SGHDN, CDR2 FVKESK, per germline. Trimming took 0 bases from V and 8 from J, leaving 7 bases between them. The CDR3 sequence is 12 residues long. CDR3 residues: CASSQEGRGYTF. CDR3 nucleotide sequence: TGTGCCAGCAGCCAAGAAGGGAGAGGCTACACCTTC. The full variable domain, with the rest looked up from reference TRBV14 and TRBJ1-2, is EAGVTQFPSHSVIEKGQTVTLRCDPISGHDNLYWYRRVMGKEIKFLLHFVKESKQDESGMPNNRFLAERTGGTYSTLKVQPAELEDSGVYFCASSQEGRGYTFGSGTRLTVV.

This chain uses TRBV15 with TRBJ2-1; 11 nucleotides align to TRBD2. The J segment lost 9 bases and the V segment lost 3 bases, leaving 4 bases of the junction unmatched. Per germline, CDR1 LNHNV and CDR2 YYDKDF (reference sequence). CDR3 length equals 14 residues. The CDR3 sequence is CATSSSGRASEQFF. The CDR3 DNA reads TGTGCCACCAGCAGTAGCGGGAGGGCATCTGAGCAGTTCTTC. The complete variable domain, with remaining parts taken from reference TRBV15 and TRBJ2-1, reads DAMVIQNPRYQVTQFGKPVTLSCSQTLNHNVMYWYQQKSSQAPKLLFHYYDKDFNNEADTPDNFQSRRPNTSFCFLDIRSPGLGDTAMYLCATSSSGRASEQFFGPGTRLTVL.

The chain carries TRBV27 and TRBJ2-3; 8 bases align to TRBD1. The CDR3 has 14 residues. V shed 6 bases, J shed 8 bases, and the junction held 10 bases outside the gene matches. Looked up from germline, CDR1 is MNHEY and CDR2 is SMNVEV (reference sequence). The CDR3 nucleotides read TGTGCCAGCAGCTCGACAGGGGCCTCAGGTACGCAGTATTTT. Protein sequence: CASSSTGASGTQYF.